A single TCR beta chain is shown here with its context. Which antigen it targets is not known. One end of the junction fails to match germline, which may point to a read error. The data are from a study of T cells in localized non-small cell lung cancer (dated by TCRdb to 2020 to 2022). Looking at the study overall: The study analyzed T cell repertoires of 200 to 250 early-stage NSCLC patients, comparing tumors and uninvolved tumor-adjacent lungs. The cohort was made up of a few hundred treatment-naive NSCLC patients whose localized lung tumors had been resected. A mean age of roughly 64 years was recorded for the NSCLC patients, of whom 120 to 150 were male and some 100 were female.

At diagnosis, peripheral blood, uninvolved tumor-adjacent lung and tumor were collected and stored as a combination of fresh-frozen and FFPE material. Blood samples were analyzed as peripheral blood mononuclear cells for TCR repertoire profiling. The immunoSEQ Assay was used to sequence TCR beta CDR3 regions from DNA. As for the authors' bioinformatics: To compute T cell density, TCR beta template counts were normalized to usable DNA, which was estimated by amplifying housekeeping genes. The preseqR package was used to estimate richness by extrapolating to 400,000 templates for PBMC samples and to 120,000 templates for tissue samples. Clonality was defined by subtracting Pielou's evenness from one. Tissue-enriched TCRs were identified through differential abundance testing performed on productive amino-acid clonotypes, with a minimum total count of 5 and an alpha of 0.1. The Jaccard Index and the Morisita Overlap Index were used to quantify repertoire overlap between compartments. TCR beta CDR3s were clustered by GLIPH together with public tetramer-defined viral CDR3s, and at least three viral sequences plus V-gene enrichment were required for viral motifs. In its TCRdb copy, this immuneACCESS table keeps in-frame sequences only and misses some clones. Where compared with another copy, unresolved V genes explain less than half of these, and the others have no known cause. V, J and clone size derive from that table, while D and trimming were established from the DNA sequence. Counted in this sample were 15,000 to 17,000 clones; around 87% of them appeared once. About 30% of the sample rests with the top ten.

Results the study describes overall, beyond this receptor: The highest T cell clonality was observed in uninvolved tumor-adjacent lung, where clonality exceeded that of tumor, suggesting that antigenic responses were more focused in uninvolved tumor-adjacent lung. Because the study design was exploratory, TCR variables were selected using unadjusted p-values without false-discovery rate correction. A median of roughly 60 of the top 100 tumor clones were detected in paired uninvolved adjacent lung, and 28 of these tumor clones were also found among the top 100 clones of the paired uninvolved adjacent lung. Multi-region tumor sequencing was not performed, so intratumor heterogeneity could not be excluded. Higher blood T cell density associated with longer overall survival, while higher adjacent-lung clonality associated with shorter survival.

The CDR3 numbers 14 residues from cysteine through phenylalanine. Only the CDR3 portion is preserved as DNA: 42 bases, with reading frame beginning at the first base. CDR1 MDHEN and CDR2 SYDVKM are derived from the germline V gene. The sequenced sample was peripheral blood mononuclear cells, obtained before any cancer treatment. This TCR came from a male donor aged 60 or over with stage II lung adenocarcinoma. The V and J genes are TRBV28 and TRBJ2-7, and 9 junctional nucleotides match TRBD1. The nucleotide sequence is given as TGTGCCAGCAGTCTATGGACAGGGGACTACGAGCAGTACTTC. This codes for CASSLWTGDYEQYF.